The 16 T cell receptor beta chains presented below share a single source sample, sequenced in a study of T cell responses to AZD1222 COVID-19 vaccine (dated by TCRdb to about 2021). Taken with the paper, the label for time point translates to: baseline before first vaccination. Library prep was done by the immunoSEQ multiplex PCR assay. Drawn from immuneACCESS, this table holds only the in-frame rearrangements with V and J called that TCRdb kept. Clones are partly lost; checked studies trace under half to an unresolved V gene and leave the rest unexplained. The sample table contains about 87,000 clones; only one count was recorded for around 87% of them. Clones ranked in the top ten supply 2.5% to 3% of the sample. The specimen was peripheral blood, collected on day 0 of AZD1222 vaccination. These receptors originate from an adult in good health.

This chain connects TRBV4-1 to TRBJ1-4; D perhaps matches TRBD1 (5 bases). Germline CDR1 and CDR2: MGHRA and YSYEKL. V was shortened by 2 bases and J by 8 bases, with 21 bases between the two germline ends. This CDR3 is 17 amino acids long. The CDR3 spells CASSQKRLRDPLEKLFF. The CDR3 coding sequence is TGCGCCAGCAGCCAAAAACGGTTGCGGGACCCCCTCGAAAAACTGTTTTTT.

The CDR3 DNA follows: TGTGCCAGCAGTCCGGTGCCGGTTAACTATGGCTACACCTTC. Amino acid sequence: CASSPVPVNYGYTF. V and J are TRBV28 and TRBJ1-2; D is ambiguous. Trimming pared 5 bases from V and 1 base from J, leaving 11 bases between. Germline CDR1 reads MDHEN; CDR2 reads SYDVKM. This CDR3 comprises 14 residues.

This clone appeared a few times. V is TRBV29-1 and J is TRBJ1-1; D is undetermined. The V gene lost 5 bases and the J gene lost 4 bases, with 20 bases spanning the gap. This CDR3 has 15 amino acids. Germline loops: CDR1 SQVTM, CDR2 ANQGSEA. The CDR3 DNA reads as TGCAGCGTTCGCCCGACACAAGATCCGAGCACTGAAGCTTTCTTT. Translation: CSVRPTQDPSTEAFF.

V and J are TRBV10-1 and TRBJ1-6; TRBD1 matches at 8 bases. Germline V CDR1 and CDR2: WNHNN, SYGVQD (reference sequence). The CDR3 length is 18 residues. The V segment lost 1 base and the J segment 6 bases; nucleotides outside the gene matches: 11. This CDR3 reads CASSELGQVRVSNSPLHF. The DNA for the CDR3 is TGCGCCAGCAGTGAGTTGGGACAGGTCCGAGTGAGTAATTCACCCCTCCACTTT.

This sequence joins TRBV5-1 and TRBJ1-1, with 9 bases fitting TRBD1. Germline V gives CDR1 SGHRS, CDR2 YFSETQ. CDR3 length: 14 amino acids. With 1 base clipped from V and 6 bases from J, the junction kept 4 bases outside the gene matches. CDR3: CASSLTGGSSEAFF. CDR3 coding DNA: TGCGCCAGCAGCTTGACAGGGGGCAGCTCTGAAGCTTTCTTT.

The genes are TRBV11-2 and TRBJ1-1; no reliable D call. The CDR3 runs 13 residues. Deletions cut 1 base from V and 5 bases from J, with 8 bases between. Germline V gene lookup returns CDR1 SGHAT and CDR2 FQNNGV. The CDR3 here is CASSLVGTTEAFF. CDR3 nucleotides: TGTGCCAGCAGCTTAGTCGGTACTACTGAAGCTTTCTTT.

The CDR3 reads CAWSVGHFSNQPQHF. CDR3 DNA sequence: TGTGCCTGGAGTGTCGGACACTTTAGCAATCAGCCCCAGCATTTT. V is TRBV30 and J is TRBJ1-5; D is possibly TRBD1 (5 bases). V lost 0 bases and J lost 0, with 9 bases in between. This CDR3 has 15 residues. From germline, CDR1 is GTSNPN and CDR2 SVGIG (reference sequence).

The genes are TRBV7-9 and TRBJ1-1; D gene ambiguous. The CDR3 consists of 13 residues. V lost 1 base to trimming and J lost 3 bases, with 6 bases between them. Germline-derived CDR1 and CDR2 are SEHNR and FQNEAQ (reference sequence). The CDR3 coding sequence is TGTGCCAGCAGCTTAGGGTATTACACTGAAGCTTTCTTT. Its protein product is CASSLGYYTEAFF.

J is TRBJ1-2 and V is TRBV7-6; D is perhaps TRBD1 (5 bases). The V gene's germline CDR1 is SGHVS and CDR2 FNYEAQ. Trimming stripped 2 bases from V and 6 bases from J, with 19 bases between. This CDR3 comprises 16 residues. The CDR3 is CASSLRWLTGEDGYTF. CDR3 nucleotide sequence: TGTGCCAGCAGCTTAAGGTGGCTAACAGGCGAGGATGGCTACACCTTC.

The V and J genes are TRBV19 and TRBJ1-6; weak D call: TRBD1 (5 bases). CDR1 is LNHDA, CDR2 SQIVND, per germline (reference sequence). CDR3 length equals 16 residues. V was trimmed by 7 bases and J by 5 bases, leaving 18 bases between them. The CDR3 bases are TGTGCCAGTACCGCGAGGGGTTCCCCTGATAATTCACCCCTCCACTTT. The encoded protein is CASTARGSPDNSPLHF. The full variable domain, rest sourced from reference TRBV19 and TRBJ1-6, is DGGITQSPKYLFRKEGQNVTLSCEQNLNHDAMYWYRQDPGQGLRLIYYSQIVNDFQKGDIAEGYSVSREKKESFPLTVTSAQKNPTAFYLCASTARGSPDNSPLHFGNGTRLTVT.

This chain joins TRBV28 and TRBJ2-7; 8 positions agree with TRBD2. After removal of 3 bases from V and 4 bases from J, the junction contained 5 bases not matched to a gene. CDR1 and CDR2 from the germline V gene are MDHEN and SYDVKM. The CDR3 contains 14 residues. The CDR3 sequence: CASSFLSGGYEQYF. In DNA, the CDR3 is TGTGCCAGCAGTTTTCTGTCGGGAGGGTACGAGCAGTACTTC.

The V and J genes are TRBV5-1 and TRBJ2-5, with TRBD1 matching over 7 bases. The CDR3 spans 16 residues. The J segment lost 0 bases and the V segment lost 4 bases, leaving 9 bases of the junction unmatched. Germline V gene lookup returns CDR1 SGHRS and CDR2 YFSETQ. The chain's CDR3 is CASSLGTAEYQETQYF. Here the CDR3 DNA reads TGCGCCAGCAGCCTAGGGACAGCCGAGTACCAAGAGACCCAGTACTTC.

The rearrangement links TRBV10-1 to TRBJ1-4, with 7 nucleotides matching TRBD1. The length of the CDR3 is 16 residues. Germline V gives CDR1 WNHNN, CDR2 SYGVQD (reference sequence). J was trimmed by 0 bases and V by 7 bases; bases with no gene match: 8. Written as DNA, the CDR3 is TGCGCCAGCACCCAGGGCGGGACAGCAACTAATGAAAAACTGTTTTTT. Translating it yields CASTQGGTATNEKLFF.

The chain combines TRBV7-2 with TRBJ1-4; 11 bases agree with TRBD1. J was trimmed by 3 bases and V by 4 bases; bases with no gene match: 1. The V gene's germline CDR1 is SGHTA and CDR2 FQGNSA. The CDR3 consists of 15 residues. The CDR3 spells CASSWDRGSNEKLFF. The CDR3 DNA reads as TGTGCCAGCAGCTGGGACAGGGGGTCTAATGAAAAACTGTTTTTT.

This chain connects TRBV6-1 to TRBJ1-4; D not resolved. Germline values: CDR1 MNHNS, CDR2 SASEGT. The CDR3 length is 15 residues. The V end lost 3 bases, the J end lost 0 bases, and 8 bases lay between the germline ends. The CDR3: CASSELQPTNEKLFF. CDR3 nucleotides: TGTGCCAGCAGTGAGTTACAGCCAACTAATGAAAAACTGTTTTTT.

This sequence joins TRBV30 and TRBJ2-7; TRBD1 agrees at 8 bases. Germline lookup yields CDR1 GTSNPN and CDR2 SVGIG (reference sequence). The CDR3 is 13 amino acids. The V and J ends lost 4 bases and 3 bases, in that order; junction bases with no gene match: 5. CDR3 residues: CAWIRDRGYEQYF. Written as DNA, the CDR3 is TGTGCCTGGATCCGTGACAGGGGCTACGAGCAGTACTTC.